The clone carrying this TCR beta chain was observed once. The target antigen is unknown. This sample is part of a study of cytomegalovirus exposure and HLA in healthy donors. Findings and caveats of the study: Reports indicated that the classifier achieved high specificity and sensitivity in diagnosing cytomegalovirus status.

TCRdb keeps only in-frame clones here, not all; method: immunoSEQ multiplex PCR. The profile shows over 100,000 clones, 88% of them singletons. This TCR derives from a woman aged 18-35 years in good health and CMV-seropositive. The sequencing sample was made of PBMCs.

This chain's CDR3 is CASSQGKNEQFF. In DNA form, the CDR3 reads TGCGCCAGCAGTCAGGGAAAGAATGAGCAGTTCTTC. V is TRBV5-1 and J is TRBJ2-1, with D perhaps matching TRBD1 (5 bases). Germline V lookup: CDR1 SGHRS, CDR2 YFSETQ. The CDR3 extends over 12 amino acids. V was trimmed by 5 bases and J by 7 bases, leaving 10 bases between them.